This is a list of T cell receptor beta chains from one sample in a study of blood T cell repertoires in COVID-19. Here immunoSEQ multiplex PCR was the method, and the copy in TCRdb shows in-frame clones only, minus some. The data hold tens of thousands of clones, with 79% observed a single time. Sequencing used peripheral blood. The receptors derive from a human donor in a cohort sampled during active COVID-19. The conserved cysteine and the conserved F or W are not part of the CDR3 here. Fields, in order: V gene, J gene, CDR3 protein.

v_call: TRBV18; j_call: TRBJ2-7; cdr3_aa: ASSPTYRDYSYEQY
v_call: TRBV28; j_call: TRBJ1-2; cdr3_aa: ASSSPGGRDYGYT
v_call: TRBV9; j_call: TRBJ1-3; cdr3_aa: ASSVEVRAVGNTIY
v_call: TRBV7-3; j_call: TRBJ2-2; cdr3_aa: ASSKTSGGTGELF
v_call: TRBV30; j_call: TRBJ2-7; cdr3_aa: ACRGQAPREQY
v_call: TRBV5-1; j_call: TRBJ2-7; cdr3_aa: ASSLWESGEQY
v_call: TRBV18; j_call: TRBJ2-1; cdr3_aa: ASSRWTGMDEQF
v_call: TRBV2; j_call: TRBJ1-2; cdr3_aa: ASSGPRGYGYT
v_call: TRBV6-2/TRBV6-3; j_call: TRBJ1-2; cdr3_aa: ASSPRGGANYGYT
v_call: TRBV7-3; j_call: TRBJ2-1; cdr3_aa: ASSFSAGPYNEQF
v_call: TRBV9; j_call: TRBJ1-6; cdr3_aa: ASSVTGDPNSPLH
v_call: TRBV9; j_call: TRBJ2-6; cdr3_aa: ASSLTDNSGANVLT
v_call: TRBV12-2; j_call: TRBJ1-5; cdr3_aa: ASRPTPGGSSNQPQH
v_call: TRBV14; j_call: TRBJ2-1; cdr3_aa: ASSPTKRASGVNEQF
v_call: TRBV2; j_call: TRBJ1-2; cdr3_aa: ASSGQVGGYGYT
v_call: TRBV28; j_call: TRBJ1-5; cdr3_aa: ASSSLRQDQPQH
v_call: TRBV21-1; j_call: TRBJ2-5; cdr3_aa: ASSKAGTGEQETQY
v_call: TRBV3-1/TRBV3-2; j_call: TRBJ2-1; cdr3_aa: ASSPTTGGNEQF
v_call: TRBV6-5; j_call: TRBJ1-6; cdr3_aa: ASTGQLNNSPLH
v_call: TRBV11-3; j_call: TRBJ1-6; cdr3_aa: ASSRGQGGRSPLH
v_call: TRBV3-1/TRBV3-2; j_call: TRBJ1-2; cdr3_aa: ASSYQTGNYGYT
v_call: TRBV18; j_call: TRBJ2-7; cdr3_aa: ASSPTSTLTYEQY
v_call: TRBV30; j_call: TRBJ2-7; cdr3_aa: AWSKGEKTYEQY
v_call: TRBV24-1; j_call: TRBJ2-3; cdr3_aa: ATSTRSRGWDTDTQY
v_call: TRBV4-1; j_call: TRBJ1-1; cdr3_aa: ASTRDRRNTEAF
v_call: TRBV4-1; j_call: TRBJ1-5; cdr3_aa: ASSQERGKNQPQH
v_call: TRBV9; j_call: TRBJ2-1; cdr3_aa: ASSLGTGRDNEQF
v_call: TRBV29-1; j_call: TRBJ2-1; cdr3_aa: SVDVSGGAEQF
v_call: TRBV5-4; j_call: TRBJ2-7; cdr3_aa: ASSLSRGREQY
v_call: TRBV29-1; j_call: TRBJ2-3; cdr3_aa: SVVRDRGTDTQY
v_call: TRBV28; j_call: TRBJ1-1; cdr3_aa: ASSYSFLGTEAF
v_call: TRBV10-3; j_call: TRBJ1-1; cdr3_aa: AISESGEGNTEAF
v_call: TRBV19; j_call: TRBJ2-4; cdr3_aa: ASSGGTRSNIQY
v_call: TRBV9; j_call: TRBJ2-2; cdr3_aa: ASSVEARANTGELF
v_call: TRBV6-5; j_call: TRBJ1-3; cdr3_aa: ASIGNTIY
v_call: TRBV7-3; j_call: TRBJ2-1; cdr3_aa: ASSPISAGGINEQF
v_call: TRBV30; j_call: TRBJ1-5; cdr3_aa: AWSVTGSRGQPQH
v_call: TRBV20-1; j_call: TRBJ2-7; cdr3_aa: SASIGLAGVDEQY
v_call: TRBV5-3; j_call: TRBJ2-1; cdr3_aa: ARSLPLASDHNEQF
v_call: TRBV3-1/TRBV3-2; j_call: TRBJ2-2; cdr3_aa: ASTPGGSNTGELF
v_call: TRBV9; j_call: TRBJ1-4; cdr3_aa: ASSVQGRGNEKLF
v_call: TRBV7-2; j_call: TRBJ1-4; cdr3_aa: ASSLASGTNHEKLF
v_call: TRBV3-1/TRBV3-2; j_call: TRBJ2-7; cdr3_aa: ASSQSGNEQY
v_call: TRBV5-5; j_call: TRBJ2-3; cdr3_aa: ASSLGVRGTDTQY
v_call: TRBV25-1; j_call: TRBJ2-1; cdr3_aa: ASSPGRFQF
v_call: TRBV2; j_call: TRBJ1-6; cdr3_aa: ASRTNGGRYNSPLH
v_call: TRBV3-1/TRBV3-2; j_call: TRBJ1-6; cdr3_aa: ASSHTGVNSPLH
v_call: TRBV28; j_call: TRBJ1-4; cdr3_aa: ASSSQGRTGEKLF
v_call: TRBV30; j_call: TRBJ2-2; cdr3_aa: GAGGPVGELF
v_call: TRBV19; j_call: TRBJ2-7; cdr3_aa: ASSIYGTQSSYEQY
v_call: TRBV20-1; j_call: TRBJ2-3; cdr3_aa: SASPSQQGDDTQY
v_call: TRBV4-1; j_call: TRBJ1-4; cdr3_aa: ASSQDQGRGNEKLF
v_call: TRBV28; j_call: TRBJ1-2; cdr3_aa: ASSFPRGANYGYT
v_call: TRBV10-3; j_call: TRBJ1-1; cdr3_aa: AISDRAGVTEAF
v_call: TRBV7-8; j_call: TRBJ2-7; cdr3_aa: ASSSGLAGYYEQY
v_call: TRBV18; j_call: TRBJ1-1; cdr3_aa: ASSPSKNTEAF